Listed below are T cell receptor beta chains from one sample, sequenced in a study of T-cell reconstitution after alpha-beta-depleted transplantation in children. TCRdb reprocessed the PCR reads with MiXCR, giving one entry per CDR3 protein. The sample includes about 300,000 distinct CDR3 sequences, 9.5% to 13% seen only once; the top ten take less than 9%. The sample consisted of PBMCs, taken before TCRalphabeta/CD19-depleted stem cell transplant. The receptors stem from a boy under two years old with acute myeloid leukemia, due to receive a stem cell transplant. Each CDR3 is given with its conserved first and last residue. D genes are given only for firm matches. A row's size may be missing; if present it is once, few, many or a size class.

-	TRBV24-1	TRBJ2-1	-	TGTGCCACCAGTGATTTCAGGGTATCGAGCAATGAGCAGTTCTTC	CATSDFRVSSNEQFF
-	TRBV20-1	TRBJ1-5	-	TGCAGTGCTAGCTTTGATAGCAATCAGCCCCAGCATTTT	CSASFDSNQPQHF
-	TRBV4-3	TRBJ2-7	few	TGCGCCAGCAGCCAAATGGGGGGATACGAGCAGTACTTC	CASSQMGGYEQYF
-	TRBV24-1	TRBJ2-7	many	TGTGCCACCAGTGATTCCCGGCAGAGAGGCTACGAGCAGTACTTC	CATSDSRQRGYEQYF
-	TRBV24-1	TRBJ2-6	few	TGTGCCACCAGTGATTTGCCAGGCACGCGGGCTGGGGCCAACGTCCTGACTTTC	CATSDLPGTRAGANVLTF
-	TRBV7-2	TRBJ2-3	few	TGTGCCAGCAGCTTAAGTGGGACGACTAGCACAGATACGCAGTATTTT	CASSLSGTTSTDTQYF
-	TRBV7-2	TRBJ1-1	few	TGTGCCAGCAGCCGCACCCAGGGGATGAGCACTGAAGCTTTCTTT	CASSRTQGMSTEAFF
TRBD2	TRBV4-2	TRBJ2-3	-	TGTGCCACTCGGCCTAGCGGGGGGCGCACAGATACGCAGTATTTT	CATRPSGGRTDTQYF
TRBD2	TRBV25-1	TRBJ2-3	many	TGTGCCAGCAGTGAACCTCTCCGACTAGCGGGGTCCACAGATACGCAGTATTTT	CASSEPLRLAGSTDTQYF
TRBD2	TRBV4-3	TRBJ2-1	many	TGCGCCAGCAGCCAGATCGGGACTAGCGGGACAAATGAGCAGTTCTTC	CASSQIGTSGTNEQFF
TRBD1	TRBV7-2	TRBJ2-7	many	TGTGCCAGCAGCTTAGATGCCTACAGGGGTCGCGAGCAGTACTTC	CASSLDAYRGREQYF
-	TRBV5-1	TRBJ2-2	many	TGCGCCAGCAGCTTGGACCTGGAAGGGGAGCTGTTTTTT	CASSLDLEGELFF
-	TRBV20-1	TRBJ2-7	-	TGCAGTGCTAGGGCACGACTCCTTCCCTACGAGCAGTACTTC	CSARARLLPYEQYF
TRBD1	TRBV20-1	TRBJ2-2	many	TGCAGTGCTACAAAACTGGGACAGGGATTAAACGGGGAGCTGTTTTTT	CSATKLGQGLNGELFF
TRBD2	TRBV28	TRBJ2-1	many	TGTGCCAGCAGTTTACTAGCGGGGGGAAGCAATGAGCAGTTCTTC	CASSLLAGGSNEQFF
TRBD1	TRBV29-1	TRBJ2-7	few	TGCAGCGTTGAAATCCGACAGGGCTACGAGCAGTACTTC	CSVEIRQGYEQYF
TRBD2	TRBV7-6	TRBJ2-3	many	TGTGCCAGCAGCTTAGCCTTCGCTAGCGGGAGGACAGATACGCAGTATTTT	CASSLAFASGRTDTQYF
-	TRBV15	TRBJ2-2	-	TGTGCCACCATGTCATCAGTTCAGAACACCGGGGAGCTGTTTTTT	CATMSSVQNTGELFF
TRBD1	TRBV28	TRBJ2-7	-	TGTGCCAGCAGCCTGGGACAGGGACTTTCCTACGAGCAGTACTTC	CASSLGQGLSYEQYF
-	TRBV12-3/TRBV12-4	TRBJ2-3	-	TGTGCCAGCAGCGATTACAGGAATACGCAGTATTTT	CASSDYRNTQYF